The present TCR beta chain was sequenced within a study of breast tumors, draining lymph nodes, adjacent tissues. Axillary draining lymph nodes of breast cancer patients supplied the node samples. Regarding the study as a whole: Compared with lymph nodes, tumors were less diverse; compared with nontumor tissue, more.

A remark on this clonotype: Its antigen is unidentified.

TCRdb reanalysed the multiplex PCR reads using MiXCR and keeps one entry per CDR3 protein. The sample lists about 230,000 distinct CDR3 sequences, approximately 31% seen once, with approximately 1.4% in the top ten. CDR1 is LNHDA, CDR2 SQIVND, per germline (reference sequence). V was trimmed by 9 bases and J by 7 bases, leaving 10 bases between them. This CDR3 contains 11 residues. The chain couples TRBV19 to TRBJ2-1; TRBD2 might be the D (6 bases). This TCR came from a female donor with breast cancer. Some clones in this sample may be carry-over from other donors' samples. Sample: axillary lymph node tissue. The CDR3 DNA is TGTGCCAGCCTGGGGGGAAATGAGCAGTTCTTC. This encodes CASLGGNEQFF.